Shown below are 19 T cell receptor beta chains from a single sample sequenced in a study of blood T cell repertoires in COVID-19. Clones were read by immunoSEQ multiplex PCR, and TCRdb kept only the in-frame ones, dropping some. Of roughly 200,000 clones in the sample, about 86% were seen once. The sample taken for sequencing was peripheral blood. These receptors all stem from a man younger than 30 with active or convalescent COVID-19.

This clone was detected only a few times. The chain is built from TRBV19 and TRBJ2-1; D is possibly TRBD2 (5 bases). Germline V gives CDR1 LNHDA, CDR2 SQIVND (reference sequence). V was cut by 6 bases and J by 2 bases, with 17 bases left in between. There are 16 residues in the CDR3. CDR3 DNA sequence: TGTGCCAGTAGGGCGTCAGTCGCGGGCGCCTACAATGAGCAGTTCTTC. Its protein is CASRASVAGAYNEQFF.

V and J are TRBV14 and TRBJ1-6, with 9 bases that match TRBD1. Germline assignment: CDR1 SGHDN and CDR2 FVKESK. The V segment lost 2 bases and the J segment 7 bases; nucleotides outside the gene matches: 3. This CDR3 is built from 15 residues. The CDR3 is CASSQLDRGNSPLHF. As DNA, the CDR3 is TGTGCCAGCAGCCAATTGGACAGGGGAAATTCACCCCTCCACTTT.

The gene calls are TRBV10-3 and TRBJ1-2; maybe TRBD1 (6 bases). Germline V lookup: CDR1 ENHRY, CDR2 SYGVKD. The CDR3 has 17 residues. The germline V and J ends were trimmed by 4 bases and 4 bases, with 22 bases remaining between them. The CDR3: CAISGTEKDSIFYGYTF. CDR3 DNA sequence: TGTGCCATCAGTGGTACGGAGAAGGACAGTATTTTCTATGGCTACACCTTC.

The genes are TRBV6-5 and TRBJ1-2; TRBD1 agrees at 9 bases. V was pared by 5 bases and J by 7 bases, with 11 bases of the junction left unmatched. The CDR3 consists of 15 residues. CDR1 is MNHEY, CDR2 SVGAGI, per germline. CDR3 region: CASSTGTGSLGGYTF. DNA for the CDR3: TGTGCCAGCAGTACCGGGACAGGGTCCCTGGGTGGCTACACCTTC.

The chain links TRBV4-2 to TRBJ2-7; D might be TRBD2 (5 bases). CDR1 is LGHNA and CDR2 is YNFKEQ in the germline V gene. V was clipped by 1 base and J by 0 bases, with 10 bases between them. The CDR3 length is 15 residues. The CDR3 DNA reads as TGTGCCAGCAGCCAAGGGGGTAGCGCCTCCTACGAGCAGTACTTC. Encoded protein: CASSQGGSASYEQYF.

The chain joins TRBV21-1 to TRBJ1-4; whether TRBD1, the table's D call, matches the DNA was not checked. TRBV21-1 is a pseudogene locus. There are 18 residues in the CDR3. For the CDR3, the DNA is TGTGCCAGCAGCAAACAGGGGTCCTCCCTCAGTAGAAATGAAAAACTGTTTTTT. It translates to CASSKQGSSLSRNEKLFF.

J is TRBJ2-2 and V is TRBV27; 14 nucleotides agree with TRBD2. Germline values: CDR1 MNHEY, CDR2 SMNVEV (reference sequence). The trim removed 6 bases at V and 4 bases at J, leaving 10 bases unmatched. The CDR3 loop spans 18 amino acids. In DNA, the CDR3 is TGTGCCAGCAGCCTCCCCGGACTAGCGGGAGGTTTCACCGGGGAGCTGTTTTTT. This codes for CASSLPGLAGGFTGELFF.

The J gene is TRBJ2-3, the V gene TRBV18, with 8 bases that match TRBD2. Trimming took 2 bases from V and 6 from J; bases not matched to a gene: 7. Germline-derived CDR1 and CDR2 are KGHSH and LQKENI. The CDR3 is made up of 15 amino acids. CDR3 bases: TGTGCCAGCTCACCAACGGGAGGGCCACCCGATACGCAGTATTTT. Its translation: CASSPTGGPPDTQYF.

The V and J genes are TRBV7-3 and TRBJ1-1; D not certain. Looked up from germline, CDR1 is SGHTA and CDR2 is FQGTGA. V was pared by 1 base and J by 1 base, with 7 bases between. The CDR3 extends over 14 amino acids. DNA of the CDR3: TGTGCCAGCAGCTTAAGTTCCAGGAACACTGAAGCTTTCTTT. It encodes CASSLSSRNTEAFF.

The V gene is TRBV14, the J gene TRBJ2-5; perhaps TRBD1 as D (5 bases). Germline CDR1 SGHDN, CDR2 FVKESK. Deletions cut 1 base from V and 0 bases from J, with 12 bases between. The CDR3 runs 16 residues. CDR3 nucleotides: TGTGCCAGCAGCCAAGCGCGTTACAGGTACCAAGAGACCCAGTACTTC. It specifies CASSQARYRYQETQYF.

This chain links TRBV11-3 with TRBJ2-7, with D possibly TRBD2 on 5 matching bases. Trimming took off 4 bases at V and 3 bases at J, with 7 bases between the two ends. The CDR3 totals 12 residues. Germline V gives CDR1 SGHNT, CDR2 YENEEA. CDR3 in amino acids: CASSSRDYEQYF. In DNA form, the CDR3 reads TGTGCCAGCAGCTCCCGGGACTACGAGCAGTACTTC.

V gene TRBV11-2 combines with J gene TRBJ1-2; D is unclear. This CDR3 is built from 14 residues. Germline V gives CDR1 SGHAT, CDR2 FQNNGV. V gave up 2 bases and J gave up 8 bases, with 15 bases separating them. CDR3 sequence (DNA): TGTGCCAGCAGCTTAATTTACCCCGCGGCGGGCTACACCTTC. It codes for CASSLIYPAAGYTF. Together with reference TRBV11-2 and TRBJ1-2, the CDR3 gives the full variable domain: EAGVAQSPRYKIIEKRQSVAFWCNPISGHATLYWYQQILGQGPKLLIQFQNNGVVDDSQLPKDRFSAERLKGVDSTLKIQPAKLEDSAVYLCASSLIYPAAGYTFGSGTRLTVV.

The V gene is TRBV5-5, the J gene TRBJ2-5; D might be TRBD2 (5 bases). The CDR3 length is 13 residues. Germline V lookup: CDR1 SGHKS, CDR2 YYEKEE (reference sequence). V was clipped by 4 bases and J by 5 bases, with 12 bases between them. As DNA, the CDR3 is TGTGCCAGCAGCGGACTCGAGCGGGAGACCCAGTACTTC. This sequence encodes CASSGLERETQYF.

The chain employs TRBV19 and TRBJ2-7, with 8 positions matching TRBD2. CDR1 and CDR2 (germline): LNHDA, SQIVND (reference sequence). Trimming cost V 7 bases and J 0 bases; bases outside gene matches: 5. The CDR3 has 14 residues. Here the CDR3 reads CASTETSDSYEQYF. CDR3 DNA sequence: TGTGCCAGTACGGAGACTAGCGACTCCTACGAGCAGTACTTC.

The chain employs TRBV20-1 and TRBJ2-7; TRBD2 agrees at 7 bases. Trimming took 5 bases from V and 6 from J; bases not matched to a gene: 4. CDR3 length: 11 amino acids. Germline V gene sequence: CDR1 DFQATT, CDR2 SNEGSKA (reference sequence). The CDR3 region is CSAWSGTEQYF. The DNA for the CDR3 is TGCAGTGCTTGGAGCGGGACCGAGCAGTACTTC.

V gene TRBV7-3 combines with J gene TRBJ2-3; TRBD2 matches 14 bases. CDR1 SGHTA and CDR2 FQGTGA come from the germline V gene. Unmatched junction bases numbered 5, after V lost 4 bases and J lost 5 bases. The CDR3 loop spans 16 amino acids. The CDR3 region is CASSSPGLAGEDTQYF. CDR3 DNA: TGTGCCAGCAGCTCCCCGGGACTAGCGGGAGAAGATACGCAGTATTTT. Full variable domain (missing parts from reference TRBV7-3 and TRBJ2-3): GAGVSQTPSNKVTEKGKYVELRCDPISGHTALYWYRQSLGQGPEFLIYFQGTGAADDSGLPNDRFFAVRPEGSVSTLKIQRTERGDSAVYLCASSSPGLAGEDTQYFGPGTRLTVL.

The chain uses TRBV7-6 and TRBJ2-2; D not certain. V lost 4 bases and J lost 6, with 12 bases in between. There are 14 residues in the CDR3. The germline V gene has CDR1 SGHVS and CDR2 FNYEAQ. CDR3 in amino acids: CASSSSLFAGELFF. The CDR3 nucleotides read TGTGCCAGCAGCTCGTCCCTTTTTGCCGGGGAGCTGTTTTTT.

The rearrangement joins TRBV6-2 or TRBV6-3 to TRBJ2-3; 7 bases map to TRBD2. Trimming removed 4 bases from V and 6 bases from J; junction bases left unmatched: 13. From germline, CDR1 is MNHEY and CDR2 SVGEGT. The CDR3 extends over 16 amino acids. In nucleotides, the CDR3 is TGTGCCAGCAGTTTACTAGCGAAGATATCGCCGGATACGCAGTATTTT. Protein: CASSLLAKISPDTQYF.

V is TRBV3-1 (or the pseudogene TRBV3-2) and J is TRBJ1-1; TRBD1 matches at 7 bases. The CDR3 extends over 13 amino acids. CDR1 is LGHDT, CDR2 YNNKEL, per germline (reference sequence). After removal of 2 bases from V and 4 bases from J, the junction contained 1 base not matched to a gene. The CDR3 protein is CASSQRTGTEAFF. CDR3 DNA: TGTGCCAGCAGCCAACGGACAGGCACTGAAGCTTTCTTT.